This entry lists 23 T cell receptor beta chains sequenced from one sample in a study of T cells expressing NK-cell markers. Each CDR3 protein gets one entry in TCRdb, which reprocessed the 5' RACE reads and gives no DNA. This repertoire comprises almost 450,000 distinct CDR3 sequences; its ten largest clones make up more than 7%. Sequenced material: blood T cells: a sorted CD56 or NKG2C T cell subset, CD4+ or CD8+ T cells, or bulk PBMC T cells (not recorded which). These receptor sequences come from a woman between 18 and 70 years old in good health.

J is TRBJ2-1 and V is TRBV29-1; as DNA is missing, the TRBD1 call by TCRdb cannot be tested. From germline, CDR1 is SQVTM and CDR2 ANQGSEA. This CDR3 is built from 13 residues. The chain's CDR3 is CSVDWRGNNEQFF.

This chain uses TRBV29-1 with TRBJ2-1; TCRdb lists TRBD2, though no DNA is available to test this call. Per the germline V gene, CDR1 is SQVTM and CDR2 is ANQGSEA. The CDR3 is made up of 14 amino acids. CDR3 region: CSVVRSSGGNEQFF.

The chain combines TRBV12-3 or TRBV12-4 with TRBJ2-5; checking the TCRdb D call of TRBD2 is not possible without DNA. CDR3 size: 15 residues. CDR3 amino acids: CASCPSSGGQETQYF.

The chain carries TRBV5-5 and TRBJ2-7; TCRdb indicates TRBD2, and absent DNA this call remains unverified. The CDR3 runs 16 residues. CDR1 is SGHKS and CDR2 is YYEKEE in the germline V gene (reference sequence). This CDR3 is CASSSSASGVAYEQYF.

The V and J genes are TRBV18 and TRBJ1-1; TCRdb returns TRBD1, unconfirmable since there is no DNA. Per germline, CDR1 KGHSH and CDR2 LQKENI. The CDR3 is 15 residues long. CDR3: CASSPATGGHTEAFF.

The V call is TRBV7-6, the J call TRBJ2-7. The CDR3 covers 14 residues. Germline V lookup: CDR1 SGHVS, CDR2 FNYEAQ. The CDR3 loop reads CASSLGGNHDEQYF.

This chain joins TRBV27 and TRBJ1-3. CDR3 length equals 13 residues. Per the germline V gene, CDR1 is MNHEY and CDR2 is SMNVEV (reference sequence). This chain's CDR3 is CASSLTPWNTIYF.

V usage is TRBV18 and J usage is TRBJ2-6. Germline V gives CDR1 KGHSH, CDR2 LQKENI. This CDR3 is built from 15 residues. CDR3 amino acids: CASSPLRSGANVLTF. The full variable domain, in which reference TRBV18 and TRBJ2-6 provide the parts outside the CDR3, is NAGVMQNPRHLVRRRGQEARLRCSPMKGHSHVYWYRQLPEEGLKFMVYLQKENIIDESGMPKERFSAEFPKEGPSILRIQQVVRGDSAAYFCASSPLRSGANVLTFGAGSRLTVL.

The gene calls are TRBV10-3 and TRBJ2-1; without DNA, the TCRdb call of TRBD1 cannot be checked. This CDR3 is built from 14 residues. The germline gives CDR1 ENHRY, CDR2 SYGVKD. The CDR3: CAIGKDRDHNEQFF.

This sequence joins TRBV6-2 or TRBV6-3 and TRBJ2-5; the D call of TRBD1 rests on TCRdb alone, since no DNA is present to check it. CDR3 length: 16 residues. The V gene's germline CDR1 is MNHEY and CDR2 SVGEGT. The CDR3 region is CASSYSWTGTQETQYF.

V usage is TRBV15 and J usage is TRBJ2-7; TCRdb picks TRBD2, but there is no DNA to check that call. The CDR3 runs to 16 residues. Germline-derived CDR1 and CDR2 are LNHNV and YYDKDF (reference sequence). The CDR3 sequence: CATSSLVGGPSYEQYF.

The chain couples TRBV7-9 to TRBJ2-5; TCRdb designates TRBD1, a call that cannot be tested without DNA. This CDR3 is built from 14 residues. Germline lookup yields CDR1 SEHNR and CDR2 FQNEAQ (reference sequence). CDR3 amino acids: CASSFNRGLETQYF.

The genes are TRBV9 and TRBJ2-6. The CDR3 is made up of 17 amino acids. CDR1 and CDR2 from the germline V gene are SGDLS and YYNGEE. CDR3 sequence: CASSVRWSSSGANVLTF.

The chain is built from TRBV5-1 and TRBJ2-1; TCRdb picks TRBD2, but there is no DNA to check that call. CDR1 and CDR2 (germline): SGHRS, YFSETQ. The CDR3 is made up of 18 amino acids. This CDR3 reads CASSSRGLAGGLYNEQFF.

The genes are TRBV6-5 and TRBJ2-7; TCRdb designates TRBD2, a call that cannot be tested without DNA. The CDR3 contains 16 residues. Germline CDR1 reads MNHEY; CDR2 reads SVGAGI. CDR3: CASSYSRRLTSYEQYF.

This chain links TRBV7-3 with TRBJ2-2; without DNA, the TCRdb call of TRBD2 cannot be checked. The CDR3 contains 16 residues. Looked up from germline, CDR1 is SGHTA and CDR2 is FQGTGA. CDR3 amino acids: CASSLTSGSGTGELFF.

The chain carries TRBV20-1 and TRBJ2-1. The CDR3 totals 14 residues. Germline loops: CDR1 DFQATT, CDR2 SNEGSKA (reference sequence). The CDR3 spells CSARDLWSYNEQFF.

V and J are TRBV12-3 or TRBV12-4 and TRBJ1-6; TCRdb selects TRBD1, and the lack of DNA leaves this call unchecked. The CDR3 runs 15 residues. This CDR3 reads CASASGTGGGSPLHF.

The J gene is TRBJ2-5, the V gene TRBV18. In germline, CDR1 is KGHSH, CDR2 LQKENI. This CDR3 region has 13 residues. Here the CDR3 reads CASSINLGETQYF. The variable domain in full, completed from reference TRBV18 and TRBJ2-5, reads NAGVMQNPRHLVRRRGQEARLRCSPMKGHSHVYWYRQLPEEGLKFMVYLQKENIIDESGMPKERFSAEFPKEGPSILRIQQVVRGDSAAYFCASSINLGETQYFGPGTRLLVL.

This chain links TRBV27 with TRBJ2-7; the D call of TRBD2 rests on TCRdb alone, since no DNA is present to check it. Germline CDR1 reads MNHEY; CDR2 reads SMNVEV (reference sequence). The CDR3 is made up of 16 amino acids. The CDR3 region is CASTARAGLLSYEQYF.

The rearrangement joins TRBV12-3 or TRBV12-4 to TRBJ2-7. There are 13 residues in the CDR3. Here the CDR3 reads CASSWYTSYEQYF.

The genes are TRBV14 and TRBJ2-7. There are 14 residues in the CDR3. The germline V gene encodes CDR1 SGHDN and CDR2 FVKESK. The CDR3: CASSFNRGTYEQYF.

The gene calls are TRBV12-3 or TRBV12-4 and TRBJ2-1; there is no DNA to check the TCRdb D call of TRBD2. CDR3 length equals 17 residues. The CDR3: CASSLLAGAVSYNEQFF.